This entry describes one TCR beta chain. Antigen unknown. The CDR3 length is 15 residues. V lost 4 bases and J lost 2; bases outside the gene matches: 3. Germline V CDR1 and CDR2: SGHRS, YFSETQ. TCRdb's copy holds only in-frame clones and misses some; the assay was immunoSEQ multiplex PCR. The data hold some 2,500 clones, with about half observed a single time. The data were obtained in a study of STAT3 mutations in large granular lymphocyte leukemia. Study-level results: In several patients, dominant TCR clone burden exceeded STAT3 mutant burden, suggesting STAT3 mutation arose secondarily. Every T-cell large granular lymphocyte leukemia patient had at least one immunodominant TCR beta clonotype.

The sample taken for sequencing was peripheral blood mononuclear cells. The receptor was derived from a man aged 60 to 75 with T-cell large granular lymphocyte leukemia. Some clones in this sample may be carry-over from other donors' samples. The chain recombines TRBV5-1 with TRBJ2-2, with 9 bases aligning to TRBD1. CDR3 sequence: CASSADRGNTGELFF. The CDR3 DNA reads as TGCGCCAGCAGCGCGGACAGGGGAAACACCGGGGAGCTGTTTTTT.